Below, 8 T cell receptor beta chains from the same sample are listed, as sequenced in a study of neurological immune-mediated disorders. TCRdb processed the 5' RACE reads anew with MiXCR; each CDR3 protein has one entry. Of under 130,000 distinct CDR3 sequences in the sample, approximately 11% are singletons; the top ten hold 3.1%. As for time point: longitudinal time-point 3. Input material: PBMCs. These receptors came from a female donor with HTLV-1-associated myelopathy (HAM/TSP).

This clonotype was seen a handful of times. This chain connects TRBV5-1 to TRBJ1-1; a weak D match, TRBD1 (5 bases). The germline V and J ends were trimmed by 0 bases and 4 bases, with 10 bases remaining between them. The CDR3 is made up of 14 amino acids. Germline V lookup: CDR1 SGHRS, CDR2 YFSETQ. The CDR3 DNA reads as TGCGCCAGCAGCTTGGGGGGGGGAGTCACTGAAGCTTTCTTT. Translation: CASSLGGGVTEAFF.

Ten or more counts support this clonotype. The chain uses TRBV2 and TRBJ2-2; D may be TRBD1 (6 bases). The CDR3 is made up of 15 amino acids. CDR1 SNHLY and CDR2 FYNNEI come from the germline V gene. V dropped 6 bases and J dropped 2 bases, with 13 bases sitting between them. Here the CDR3 reads CASRLGTINTGELFF. For the CDR3, the DNA is TGTGCCAGCAGACTAGGGACAATCAACACCGGGGAGCTGTTTTTT.

There are many counts of this clonotype. The genes are TRBV5-5 and TRBJ2-3; perhaps TRBD2 as D (5 bases). V lost 4 bases, J lost 0 bases, and 6 bases lay in between. The CDR3 extends over 13 amino acids. CDR1 SGHKS and CDR2 YYEKEE come from the germline V gene (reference sequence). Here the CDR3 reads CASSRESTDTQYF. CDR3 DNA: TGTGCCAGCAGCAGGGAGAGCACAGATACGCAGTATTTT.

This clonotype was seen more than once but under ten times. The chain combines TRBV5-1 with TRBJ2-1, with a possible D match to TRBD1 (7 bases). There are 17 residues in the CDR3. V lost 4 bases and J 0 bases, leaving 17 bases between the germline ends. Germline CDR1 reads SGHRS; CDR2 reads YFSETQ. The CDR3 sequence is CASSLGGGQNSYNEQFF. CDR3 nucleotides: TGCGCCAGCAGCCTAGGAGGGGGACAGAACTCCTACAATGAGCAGTTCTTC.

This clonotype occurred many times. Here the CDR3 DNA reads TGCGCCAGCAGCTTGGAGCCAGGGGGGATTAACACTGAAGCTTTCTTT. It yields the protein CASSLEPGGINTEAFF. This rearrangement joins TRBV5-1 to TRBJ1-1; 7 positions agree with TRBD1. Germline CDR1 is SGHRS and CDR2 is YFSETQ. Trimming removed 0 bases from V and 2 bases from J; junction bases left unmatched: 7. This CDR3 has 16 amino acids.

This clonotype was detected many times. The chain combines TRBV12-3 or TRBV12-4 with TRBJ2-5; D ambiguous. Deletions cut 3 bases from V and 0 bases from J, with 5 bases between. CDR3 length: 13 amino acids. CDR3 amino acids: CASSFNNQETQYF. The CDR3, as DNA: TGTGCCAGCAGTTTCAACAACCAAGAGACCCAGTACTTC.

This clonotype was counted between two and nine times. V gene TRBV19 combines with J gene TRBJ2-3; 12 bases map to TRBD2. Per the germline V gene, CDR1 is LNHDA and CDR2 is SQIVND (reference sequence). Unmatched junction bases numbered 6, after V lost 3 bases and J lost 2 bases. The CDR3 has 17 residues. CDR3 residues: CASSIGGLAGLTDTQYF. CDR3 DNA sequence: TGTGCCAGTAGTATCGGAGGACTAGCGGGGCTCACAGATACGCAGTATTTT.

V usage is TRBV5-1 and J usage is TRBJ2-1, with 9 bases identical to TRBD1. Germline lookup yields CDR1 SGHRS and CDR2 YFSETQ. V trimming: 3 bases; J trimming: 10 bases; junction bases outside the gene matches: 5. CDR3 length: 13 amino acids. CDR3 loop: CASSSQGAGEQFF. The CDR3 DNA reads TGCGCCAGCAGCTCACAGGGGGCGGGAGAGCAGTTCTTC.